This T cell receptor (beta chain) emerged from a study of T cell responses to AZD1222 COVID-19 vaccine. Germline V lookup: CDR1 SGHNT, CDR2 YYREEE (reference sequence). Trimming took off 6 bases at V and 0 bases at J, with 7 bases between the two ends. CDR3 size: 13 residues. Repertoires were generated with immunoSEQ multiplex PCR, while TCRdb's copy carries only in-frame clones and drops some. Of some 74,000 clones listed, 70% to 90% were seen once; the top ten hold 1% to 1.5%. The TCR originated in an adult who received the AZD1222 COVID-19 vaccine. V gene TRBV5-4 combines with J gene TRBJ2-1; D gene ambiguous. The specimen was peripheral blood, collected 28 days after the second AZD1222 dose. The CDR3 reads CASTPSSYNEQFF. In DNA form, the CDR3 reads TGTGCCAGCACCCCGAGCTCCTACAATGAGCAGTTCTTC.